This T cell receptor beta chain was sequenced for a study of beta chain features in type 1 diabetes. Study results and caveats: The study found moderately but significantly shorter TCRB CDR3s in all four CD4+ subsets of Type 1 diabetes patients.

Looked up from germline, CDR1 is SGHTA and CDR2 is FQGNSA. The CDR3 contains 14 residues. V dropped 7 bases and J dropped 2 bases, with 12 bases sitting between them. As regards this clone: Its specificity is unknown.

Expressed TCRB transcripts were sequenced because the entire RNA isolate underwent reverse transcription. Generated by immunoSEQ multiplex PCR, the TCRdb table keeps only in-frame clones and is missing some. The data hold over 120,000 clones, with more than 10% observed a single time. The sequence derives from a man aged 18 to 29 with type 1 diabetes. Material for sequencing was central memory CD4+ T cells from blood. The chain recombines TRBV7-2 with TRBJ2-1, with a weak D call TRBD1 (5 bases). In DNA, the CDR3 is TGTGCCAGCACCCCCCCCAGGGCCTACAATGAGCAGTTCTTC. Translated: CASTPPRAYNEQFF.